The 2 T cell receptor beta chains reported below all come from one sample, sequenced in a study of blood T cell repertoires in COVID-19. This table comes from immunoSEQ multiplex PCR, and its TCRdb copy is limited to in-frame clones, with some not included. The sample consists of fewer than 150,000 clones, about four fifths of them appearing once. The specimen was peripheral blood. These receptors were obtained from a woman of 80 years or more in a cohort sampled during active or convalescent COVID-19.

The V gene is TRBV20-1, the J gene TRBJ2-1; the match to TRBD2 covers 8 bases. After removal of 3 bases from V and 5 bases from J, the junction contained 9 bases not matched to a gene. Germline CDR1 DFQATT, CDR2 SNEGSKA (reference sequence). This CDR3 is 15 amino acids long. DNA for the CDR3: TGCAGTGCTAGTTTTACGGGGGGGCCAAACAATGAGCAGTTCTTC. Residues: CSASFTGGPNNEQFF.

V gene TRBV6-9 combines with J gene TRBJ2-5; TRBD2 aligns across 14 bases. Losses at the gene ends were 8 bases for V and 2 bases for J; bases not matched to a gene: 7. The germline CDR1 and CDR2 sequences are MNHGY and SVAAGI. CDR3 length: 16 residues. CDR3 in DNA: TGTGCCAGCCCTGGGACTAGCGGGGGCCAACAAGAGACCCAGTACTTC. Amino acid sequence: CASPGTSGGQQETQYF.